This T cell receptor (beta chain) was documented in a study of lymphopenia after photon versus proton radiotherapy. Worth noting for this clone: Its target is not known.

The CDR3 is 16 amino acids. Trimming at V came to 5 bases and at J to 1 base, leaving 8 bases not matched to a gene. The germline V gene encodes CDR1 SGHAT and CDR2 FQNNGV. The study's findings and limits: Authors raise, but do not show, better survival with proton therapy. After lymphocyte nadir, photon-treated repertoires showed oligoclonal expansion, especially CD8+ Temra.

The data were produced by immunoSEQ multiplex PCR, yet TCRdb's version contains in-frame clones alone and is incomplete. Of tens of thousands of clones in the sample, roughly 90% were seen once. The chain links TRBV11-2 to TRBJ2-5, with 9 nucleotides matching TRBD2. The sequencing used peripheral blood, collected from a patient treated with photon-based radiotherapy. The TCR sequence derives from a woman aged 45-65 years with cholangiocarcinoma. The CDR3: CASSAPYSGGQETQYF. The CDR3 DNA reads as TGTGCCAGCAGCGCCCCTTATAGCGGGGGCCAAGAGACCCAGTACTTC.